This TCR beta chain was documented in a study of long-term antiretroviral therapy in people with HIV. CDR1 and CDR2 from the germline V gene are MNHNS and SASEGT. V was shortened by 8 bases and J by 1 base, with 14 bases between the two germline ends. The CDR3 has 14 residues. Researchers report immunoSEQ v3.0 was run at survey level. Clones were sequenced by immunoSEQ multiplex PCR, and TCRdb holds only the in-frame ones, with some missing. The sample lists under 20,000 clones; roughly 78% were seen once. This sequence originates from a woman aged 40 to 50 with HIV. The genes are TRBV6-1 and TRBJ1-1; D possibly corresponds to TRBD1 (5 bases). Sequenced material: unsorted PBMCs, taken 0.2 years after starting antiretroviral therapy. The CDR3 is CASALGDGNTEAFF. The CDR3 nucleotides are TGTGCCAGCGCCTTGGGGGACGGGAACACTGAAGCTTTCTTT.